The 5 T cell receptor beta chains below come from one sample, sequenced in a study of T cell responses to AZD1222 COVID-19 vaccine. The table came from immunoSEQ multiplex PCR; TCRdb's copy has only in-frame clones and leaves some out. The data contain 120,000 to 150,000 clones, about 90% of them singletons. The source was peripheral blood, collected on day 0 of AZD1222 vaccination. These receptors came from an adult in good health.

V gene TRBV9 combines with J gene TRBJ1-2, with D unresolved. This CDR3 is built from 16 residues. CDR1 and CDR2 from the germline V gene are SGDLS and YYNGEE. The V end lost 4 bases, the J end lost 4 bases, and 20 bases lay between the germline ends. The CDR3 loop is CASSSGPSPVFYGYTF. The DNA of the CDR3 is TGTGCCAGCAGCTCCGGGCCGTCTCCCGTTTTCTATGGCTACACCTTC.

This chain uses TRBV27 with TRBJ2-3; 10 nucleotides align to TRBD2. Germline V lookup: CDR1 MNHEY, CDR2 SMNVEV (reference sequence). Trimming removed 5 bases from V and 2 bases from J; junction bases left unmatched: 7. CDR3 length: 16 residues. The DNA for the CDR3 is TGTGCCAGCAGTCGATATCTAGCGGGAGTCACAGATACGCAGTATTTT. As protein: CASSRYLAGVTDTQYF.

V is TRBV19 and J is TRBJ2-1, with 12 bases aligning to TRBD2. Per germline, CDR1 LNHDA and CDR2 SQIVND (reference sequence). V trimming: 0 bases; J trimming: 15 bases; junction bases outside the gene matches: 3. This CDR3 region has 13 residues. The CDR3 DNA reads TGTGCCAGTAGTATAGATCTAGCGGGGGGGCCGTTCTTC. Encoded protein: CASSIDLAGGPFF. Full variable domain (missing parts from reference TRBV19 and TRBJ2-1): DGGITQSPKYLFRKEGQNVTLSCEQNLNHDAMYWYRQDPGQGLRLIYYSQIVNDFQKGDIAEGYSVSREKKESFPLTVTSAQKNPTAFYLCASSIDLAGGPFFGPGTRLTVL.

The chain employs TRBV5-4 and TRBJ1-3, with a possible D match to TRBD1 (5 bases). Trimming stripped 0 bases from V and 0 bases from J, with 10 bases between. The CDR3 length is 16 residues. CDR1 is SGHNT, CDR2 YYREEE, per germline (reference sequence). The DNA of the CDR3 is TGTGCCAGCAGCTTGGGGTCGGGGGGCTCTGGAAACACCATATATTTT. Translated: CASSLGSGGSGNTIYF.

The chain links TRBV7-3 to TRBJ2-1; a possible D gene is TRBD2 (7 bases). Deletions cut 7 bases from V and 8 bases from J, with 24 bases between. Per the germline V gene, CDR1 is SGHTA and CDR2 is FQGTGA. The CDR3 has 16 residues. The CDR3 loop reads CASTPGGGGSWDEQFF. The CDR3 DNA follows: TGTGCCAGCACCCCCGGAGGGGGGGGGTCATGGGATGAGCAGTTCTTC. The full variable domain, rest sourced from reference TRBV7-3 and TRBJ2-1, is GAGVSQTPSNKVTEKGKYVELRCDPISGHTALYWYRQSLGQGPEFLIYFQGTGAADDSGLPNDRFFAVRPEGSVSTLKIQRTERGDSAVYLCASTPGGGGSWDEQFFGPGTRLTVL.